The sequence of this T cell receptor beta chain was determined in a study of shared clonotypes between healthy human individuals. Study-wide results and caveats: The diversity represented, both genetic and in exposure history, was limited by few donors. Shared clonotypes across all four donors exceeded non-shared ones in generation probability.

From germline, CDR1 is MNHEY and CDR2 SMNVEV (reference sequence). The CDR3 loop spans 13 amino acids. Trimming left V 3 bases short and J 3 bases short, with 9 bases between. Clones were sequenced by immunoSEQ multiplex PCR, and TCRdb holds only the in-frame ones, with some missing. The sample lists approximately 590,000 clones, 95% occurring once. A few counts support this clone. Its antigen remains unknown. Other DNA sequences from this sample encode an identical CDR3 as well. Positive CCR7 selection of CD45RO-negative cells yielded the naive CD8 cells, and terminally differentiated effector memory CD45RA+ cells were excluded.

The chain couples TRBV27 to TRBJ2-7; D is perhaps TRBD1 (5 bases). This TCR was recovered from a woman in her twenties or thirties in good health. Material for sequencing was naive CD8+ T cells sorted from blood. This chain's CDR3 is CASSFGQGYEQYF. The CDR3 bases are TGTGCCAGCAGTTTTGGGCAGGGCTACGAGCAGTACTTC.